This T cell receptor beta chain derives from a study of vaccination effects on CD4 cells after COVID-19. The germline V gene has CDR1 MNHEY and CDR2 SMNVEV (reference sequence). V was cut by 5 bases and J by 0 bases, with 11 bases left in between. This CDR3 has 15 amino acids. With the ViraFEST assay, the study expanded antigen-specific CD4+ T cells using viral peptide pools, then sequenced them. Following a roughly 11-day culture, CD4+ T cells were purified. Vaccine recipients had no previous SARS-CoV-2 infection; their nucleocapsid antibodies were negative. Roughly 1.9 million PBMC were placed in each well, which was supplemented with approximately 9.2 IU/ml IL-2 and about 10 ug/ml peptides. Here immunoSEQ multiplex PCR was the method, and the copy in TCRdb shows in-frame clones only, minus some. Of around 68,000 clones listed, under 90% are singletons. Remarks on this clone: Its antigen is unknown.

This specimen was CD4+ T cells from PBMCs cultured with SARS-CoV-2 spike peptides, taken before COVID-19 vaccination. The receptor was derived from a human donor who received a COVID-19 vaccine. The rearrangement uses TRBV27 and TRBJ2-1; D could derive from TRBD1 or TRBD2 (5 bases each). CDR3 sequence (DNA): TGTGCCAGCAGTCCGTGGGGGAGCTCCTACAATGAGCAGTTCTTC. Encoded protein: CASSPWGSSYNEQFF.